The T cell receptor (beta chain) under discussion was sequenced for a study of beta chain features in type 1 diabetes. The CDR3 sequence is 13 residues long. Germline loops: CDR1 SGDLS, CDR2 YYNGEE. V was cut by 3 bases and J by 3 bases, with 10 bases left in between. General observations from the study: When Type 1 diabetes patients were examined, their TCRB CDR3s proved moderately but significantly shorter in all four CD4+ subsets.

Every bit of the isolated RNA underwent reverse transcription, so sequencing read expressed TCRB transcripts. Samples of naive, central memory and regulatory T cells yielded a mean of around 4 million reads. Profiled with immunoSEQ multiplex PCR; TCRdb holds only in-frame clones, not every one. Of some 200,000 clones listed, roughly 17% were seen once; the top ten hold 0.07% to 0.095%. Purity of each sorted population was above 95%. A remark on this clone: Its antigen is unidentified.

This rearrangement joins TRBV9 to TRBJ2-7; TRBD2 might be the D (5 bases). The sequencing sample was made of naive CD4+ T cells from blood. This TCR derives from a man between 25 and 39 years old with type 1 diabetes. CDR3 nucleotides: TGTGCCAGCAGCGCGGGATCTGACTACGAGCAGTACTTC. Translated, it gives CASSAGSDYEQYF.